The source of this T cell receptor (beta chain) is a study of T-cell reconstitution after alpha-beta-depleted transplantation in children. TCRbeta library construction was performed incorporating unique molecular identifiers. Via MiXCR, TCRdb re-called the PCR reads, giving one row per CDR3 protein. The table records a few hundred thousand distinct CDR3 sequences, approximately 30% of them present only once. There are a few counts of this clonotype. Its antigen remains unknown. General study results and limits: A year post-transplant, T-cell counts and diversity derived mostly from newly produced T cells.

Looked up from germline, CDR1 is SEHNR and CDR2 is FQNEAQ (reference sequence). The CDR3 is made up of 15 amino acids. V was trimmed by 2 bases and J by 0 bases, leaving 10 bases between them. This sample comprised PBMCs, obtained before TCRalphabeta/CD19-depleted stem cell transplant. The source of this sequence is a boy under three years old with Wiskott-Aldrich syndrome, due to receive a stem cell transplant. The chain couples TRBV7-9 to TRBJ1-1; D not certain. The CDR3 sequence is CASSLSTSLNTEAFF. The CDR3 region has the DNA TGTGCCAGCAGCTTATCAACATCCCTGAACACTGAAGCTTTCTTT.